These T cell receptor beta chains were read from a single sample in a study of early T cells in non-severe SARS-CoV-2 infection. Via MiXCR, TCRdb re-called the 5' RACE reads, giving one row per CDR3 protein. The sample records 50,000 to 75,000 distinct CDR3 sequences, 5.5% to 7% being singletons. This specimen was whole blood, taken at baseline. All receptors derive from an adult who was a healthcare worker with PCR-confirmed SARS-CoV-2 infection or an uninfected control (not recorded which). CDR3s include the opening cysteine and the closing phenylalanine or tryptophan. A D gene is named only where the DNA matches it firmly. Clone size is stated in some rows and not others, as once, few, many or a class when expanded.

d_gene: TRBD1
v_gene: TRBV19
abundance: many
j_gene: TRBJ2-2
CDR3aa: CASSPGQGATGELFF
CDR3nt: TGTGCCAGTAGCCCCGGACAGGGGGCGACCGGGGAGCTGTTTTTT

d_gene: NA
v_gene: TRBV11-2
abundance: many
j_gene: TRBJ2-3
CDR3aa: CASSLTDTQYF
CDR3nt: TGTGCCAGCAGCTTAACAGATACGCAGTATTTT

d_gene: NA
v_gene: TRBV11-2
abundance: few
j_gene: TRBJ2-5
CDR3aa: CASSRRADQETQYF
CDR3nt: TGTGCCAGCAGCAGGCGGGCAGACCAAGAGACCCAGTACTTC

d_gene: TRBD2
v_gene: TRBV20-1
abundance: many
j_gene: TRBJ2-7
CDR3aa: CSARVPGTSGRRAYEQYF
CDR3nt: TGCAGTGCTAGGGTTCCCGGGACTAGCGGGAGAAGGGCCTACGAGCAGTACTTC

d_gene: NA
v_gene: TRBV4-2
abundance: NA
j_gene: TRBJ1-3
CDR3aa: CASSPTVDSGNTIYF
CDR3nt: TGTGCCAGCAGCCCCACCGTGGATTCTGGAAACACCATATATTTT

d_gene: NA
v_gene: TRBV28
abundance: NA
j_gene: TRBJ1-4
CDR3aa: CASSLKDSSATNEKLFF
CDR3nt: TGTGCCAGCAGTTTGAAGGACAGTTCTGCAACTAATGAAAAACTGTTTTTT

d_gene: NA
v_gene: TRBV18
abundance: few
j_gene: TRBJ2-2
CDR3aa: CASSPRHPGDTGELFF
CDR3nt: TGTGCCAGCTCACCACGTCATCCAGGGGACACCGGGGAGCTGTTTTTT

d_gene: TRBD2
v_gene: TRBV5-1
abundance: many
j_gene: TRBJ2-1
CDR3aa: CASSLAGLAGVEEQFF
CDR3nt: TGCGCCAGCAGCTTGGCCGGTCTAGCGGGAGTGGAGGAGCAGTTCTTC

d_gene: TRBD1
v_gene: TRBV5-1
abundance: many
j_gene: TRBJ2-7
CDR3aa: CASSFNHHSGGYEQYF
CDR3nt: TGCGCCAGCAGCTTCAACCACCATTCAGGGGGCTACGAGCAGTACTTC

d_gene: NA
v_gene: TRBV4-1
abundance: many
j_gene: TRBJ2-1
CDR3aa: CASSQENSAAYNEQFF
CDR3nt: TGCGCCAGCAGCCAAGAAAATAGCGCAGCCTACAATGAGCAGTTCTTC

d_gene: NA
v_gene: TRBV4-3
abundance: many
j_gene: TRBJ2-5
CDR3aa: CASSQDEDSVQETQYF
CDR3nt: TGCGCCAGCAGCCAAGACGAGGACAGCGTCCAAGAGACCCAGTACTTC

d_gene: NA
v_gene: TRBV6-2/TRBV6-3
abundance: many
j_gene: TRBJ2-7
CDR3aa: CASSYSTGSEQYF
CDR3nt: TGTGCCAGCAGTTACTCGACCGGATCCGAGCAGTACTTC

d_gene: TRBD1
v_gene: TRBV20-1
abundance: many
j_gene: TRBJ1-5
CDR3aa: CSARGGGTGVQPQHF
CDR3nt: TGCAGTGCTAGAGGCGGCGGGACAGGGGTCCAGCCCCAGCATTTT